This entry lists 10 T cell receptor beta chains sequenced from one sample in a study of blood T cell repertoires in COVID-19. Clones were read by immunoSEQ multiplex PCR, and TCRdb kept only the in-frame ones, dropping some. Of approximately 290,000 clones in the sample, roughly 90% were seen once. Specimen: peripheral blood. The receptors originated from a woman aged 55-70 years with acute or convalescent COVID-19.

The rearrangement uses TRBV3-1 (or the pseudogene TRBV3-2) and TRBJ2-1, with D unclear. This CDR3 region has 12 residues. V was trimmed by 1 base and J by 7 bases, leaving 5 bases between them. CDR1 LGHDT and CDR2 YNNKEL come from the germline V gene (reference sequence). The CDR3 DNA sequence: TGTGCCAGCAGCCAAGTCGGGAATGAGCAGTTCTTC. Its protein product is CASSQVGNEQFF.

The chain has TRBV7-8 and TRBJ2-4; TRBD2 aligns across 13 bases. V dropped 5 bases and J dropped 8; count of bases not matched to a gene: 9. This CDR3 is built from 16 residues. Germline V CDR1 and CDR2: SGHVS, FQNEAQ. In DNA, the CDR3 is TGTGCCAGCAGCCCCACGGGACTAGCGGGGAGTGACATTCAGTACTTC. Its protein product is CASSPTGLAGSDIQYF.

The CDR3 reads CAWSTAGGSGANVLTF. CDR3 sequence (DNA): TGTGCCTGGAGTACAGCGGGAGGATCCGGGGCCAACGTCCTGACTTTC. This rearrangement joins TRBV30 to TRBJ2-6; TRBD2 matches at 9 bases. V trimming: 2 bases; J trimming: 4 bases; junction bases outside the gene matches: 6. The CDR3 covers 16 residues. CDR1 is GTSNPN and CDR2 is SVGIG in the germline V gene (reference sequence).

The rearrangement links TRBV11-2 to TRBJ2-3; 11 positions match TRBD2. The trim removed 0 bases at V and 0 bases at J, leaving 5 bases unmatched. The germline V gene has CDR1 SGHAT and CDR2 FQNNGV. The CDR3 loop spans 18 amino acids. For the CDR3, the DNA is TGTGCCAGCAGCTTAGAACCACTAGCGGGAGATAGCACAGATACGCAGTATTTT. It codes for CASSLEPLAGDSTDTQYF.

The chain combines TRBV7-3 with TRBJ1-5; D possibly corresponds to TRBD1 (5 bases). This CDR3 has 14 residues. V was shortened by 5 bases and J by 3 bases, with 11 bases between the two germline ends. Germline CDR1 and CDR2: SGHTA and FQGTGA. The CDR3 spells CASSPQGYNQPQHF. In DNA, the CDR3 is TGTGCCAGCAGCCCTCAGGGATACAATCAGCCCCAGCATTTT.

Only one count was recorded for this clone. This chain links TRBV24-1 with TRBJ2-7; 8 bases align to TRBD1. The CDR3 loop spans 15 amino acids. The V segment lost 3 bases and the J segment 3 bases; nucleotides outside the gene matches: 6. Germline loops: CDR1 KGHDR, CDR2 SFDVKD. The CDR3 DNA sequence: TGTGCCACCAGTGATACTGGGGACAGGAGCTACGAGCAGTACTTC. It encodes CATSDTGDRSYEQYF.

The rearrangement links TRBV7-3 to TRBJ2-2, with TRBD2 matching over 9 bases. The CDR3 is 16 residues long. V lost 6 bases to trimming and J lost 2 bases; unmatched junction nucleotides: 7. Germline V gene data show CDR1 as SGHTA and CDR2 as FQGTGA. CDR3 region: CASSLSGSANTGELFF. CDR3 nucleotides: TGTGCCAGCAGTCTTAGCGGGAGTGCTAACACCGGGGAGCTGTTTTTT.

The rearrangement uses TRBV6-5 and TRBJ2-7; 9 positions match TRBD1. This CDR3 spans 13 amino acids. After removal of 5 bases from V and 4 bases from J, the junction contained 3 bases not matched to a gene. Per the germline V gene, CDR1 is MNHEY and CDR2 is SVGAGI. The CDR3, as DNA: TGTGCCAGCAGTCCGGACAGGGGATACGAGCAGTACTTC. It is translated as CASSPDRGYEQYF.

The chain has TRBV28 and TRBJ2-7, with 7 bases lining up with TRBD1. The CDR3 has 13 amino acids. The V gene end was trimmed by 5 bases and the J gene end by 7 bases; junction bases not matched to a gene: 8. CDR1 is MDHEN, CDR2 SYDVKM, per germline. The CDR3 protein is CASSRTGPKEQYF. In nucleotides, the CDR3 is TGTGCCAGCAGTCGGACAGGCCCTAAGGAGCAGTACTTC.

The V call is TRBV9, the J call TRBJ2-1; 7 nucleotides match TRBD2. Trimming cost V 0 bases and J 6 bases; bases outside gene matches: 12. The germline V gene has CDR1 SGDLS and CDR2 YYNGEE. CDR3 length: 17 residues. The CDR3 protein is CASSVGAGGRSFNEQFF. In nucleotides, the CDR3 is TGTGCCAGCAGCGTAGGGGCTGGCGGGAGATCTTTCAATGAGCAGTTCTTC.